A single sample is the source of the 24 T cell receptor beta chains below, sequenced in a study of blood T cell repertoires in COVID-19. The assay was immunoSEQ multiplex PCR, and TCRdb's table has in-frame clones only and misses some. Counted here are about 230,000 clones, 84% occurring once; the ten biggest clones make up 1.8%. Sequences were obtained from PBMCs or T cells enriched from blood (not recorded which). The receptors were gathered from a man aged 60-69 years who had recovered from COVID-19.

The chain employs TRBV7-9 and TRBJ1-2, with TRBD1 matching 12 bases. The junction had 13 bases not matched to a gene; V was cut back by 5 bases and J by 12 bases. Germline V gene data show CDR1 as SEHNR and CDR2 as FQNEAQ (reference sequence). The CDR3 is made up of 15 amino acids. In nucleotides, the CDR3 is TGTGCCAGCAGCCCGGGACAGGGGGCCGCATTCTCCCACACCTTC. Translating it yields CASSPGQGAAFSHTF.

This sequence joins TRBV24-1 and TRBJ2-7; 7 positions match TRBD1. The V gene's germline CDR1 is KGHDR and CDR2 SFDVKD. The CDR3 is made up of 12 amino acids. V gave up 4 bases and J gave up 11 bases; unmatched junction bases: 7. The CDR3 sequence is CATSDAHRGKYF. The CDR3 DNA follows: TGTGCCACCAGTGACGCTCACAGGGGCAAGTACTTC.

This clone was observed a single time. The rearrangement links TRBV9 to TRBJ2-1; D gene unclear. V was cut by 0 bases and J by 4 bases, with 8 bases left in between. The germline gives CDR1 SGDLS, CDR2 YYNGEE. This CDR3 spans 14 amino acids. Written as DNA, the CDR3 is TGTGCCAGCAGCGTAGACTCCGAATACAATGAGCAGTTCTTC. Protein product: CASSVDSEYNEQFF.

The genes are TRBV7-2 and TRBJ1-5, with TRBD1 matching over 7 bases. The V gene's germline CDR1 is SGHTA and CDR2 FQGNSA. This CDR3 is built from 15 residues. Germline trimming cut 1 base from V and 7 bases from J; bases unmatched to any gene: 7. The chain's CDR3 is CASSLEGRGRQPQHF. Here the CDR3 DNA reads TGTGCCAGCAGCTTAGAGGGCAGGGGGAGGCAGCCCCAGCATTTT. Complete variable domain (other parts from reference TRBV7-2 and TRBJ1-5): GAGVSQSPSNKVTEKGKDVELRCDPISGHTALYWYRQSLGQGLEFLIYFQGNSAPDKSGLPSDRFSAERTGGSVSTLTIQRTQQEDSAVYLCASSLEGRGRQPQHFGDGTRLSIL.

This rearrangement joins TRBV27 to TRBJ2-4; TRBD2 aligns across 10 bases. Trimming at V came to 5 bases and at J to 1 base, leaving 5 bases not matched to a gene. Germline-derived CDR1 and CDR2 are MNHEY and SMNVEV (reference sequence). CDR3 length: 16 amino acids. The CDR3 is CASSPFSGGAKNIQYF. CDR3 nucleotide sequence: TGTGCCAGCAGTCCTTTTAGCGGGGGGGCCAAAAACATTCAGTACTTC.

V usage is TRBV7-2 and J usage is TRBJ1-1; the match to TRBD1 covers 7 bases. The CDR3 spans 16 residues. The V gene end was trimmed by 4 bases and the J gene end by 1 base; junction bases not matched to a gene: 9. Per the germline V gene, CDR1 is SGHTA and CDR2 is FQGNSA. CDR3 DNA sequence: TGTGCCAGCAGCTCCAGGACAGGAGGATCGAACACTGAAGCTTTCTTT. Translation: CASSSRTGGSNTEAFF.

The chain recombines TRBV5-1 with TRBJ1-1; 8 nucleotides match TRBD1. Germline-derived CDR1 and CDR2 are SGHRS and YFSETQ. The trim removed 0 bases at V and 4 bases at J, leaving 2 bases unmatched. The CDR3 contains 14 residues. The CDR3 loop is CASSLGQGATEAFF. The CDR3 DNA reads as TGCGCCAGCAGCTTGGGGCAGGGGGCCACTGAAGCTTTCTTT.

The chain joins TRBV7-8 to TRBJ1-2; 9 nucleotides align to TRBD1. The germline CDR1 and CDR2 sequences are SGHVS and FQNEAQ. V shed 5 bases, J shed 5 bases, and the junction held 9 bases outside the gene matches. The CDR3 covers 15 residues. The CDR3: CASSARTGVPYGYTF. The CDR3 bases are TGTGCCAGCAGCGCCCGGACAGGGGTTCCGTATGGCTACACCTTC.

The V and J genes are TRBV9 and TRBJ1-1; 7 bases line up with TRBD1. The junction had 10 bases not matched to a gene; V was cut back by 3 bases and J by 8 bases. CDR1 and CDR2 (germline): SGDLS, YYNGEE. This CDR3 spans 14 amino acids. The CDR3: CASSGLQGLGEAFF. For the CDR3, the DNA is TGTGCCAGCAGCGGCTTACAGGGGCTGGGGGAAGCTTTCTTT.

The count of this clone is one. J is TRBJ2-5 and V is TRBV24-1; 10 bases are a match to TRBD1. V was pared by 4 bases and J by 2 bases, with 3 bases of the junction left unmatched. Germline V gene lookup returns CDR1 KGHDR and CDR2 SFDVKD. This CDR3 has 15 residues. CDR3 protein: CATSDPGQGQETQYF. In DNA form, the CDR3 reads TGTGCCACCAGTGACCCGGGACAGGGGCAAGAGACCCAGTACTTC.

CDR3 amino acids: CASSLEGTERNTIYF. Written as DNA, the CDR3 is TGTGCCAGCAGCTTGGAGGGGACAGAGAGAAACACCATATATTTT. The chain employs TRBV5-5 and TRBJ1-3; 7 nucleotides agree with TRBD1. The germline V gene has CDR1 SGHKS and CDR2 YYEKEE (reference sequence). CDR3 length equals 15 residues. V shed 0 bases, J shed 5 bases, and the junction held 5 bases outside the gene matches.

This clone was counted only a few times. The chain recombines TRBV7-2 with TRBJ2-7; 9 positions agree with TRBD2. This CDR3 spans 15 amino acids. Germline trimming cut 2 bases from V and 2 bases from J; bases unmatched to any gene: 4. Germline V gene data show CDR1 as SGHTA and CDR2 as FQGNSA. The CDR3 region is CASSLYSGSPYEQYF. The CDR3 DNA is TGTGCCAGCAGCTTATATAGCGGGAGCCCCTACGAGCAGTACTTC.

The chain joins TRBV18 to TRBJ1-1; tentatively, D is TRBD1 (5 bases). Germline V gene lookup returns CDR1 KGHSH and CDR2 LQKENI. Trimming took 6 bases from V and 1 from J, leaving 15 bases between them. CDR3 length: 15 residues. In DNA, the CDR3 is TGTGCCAGCTCTTCCGGGGGAGTGGGGAACACTGAAGCTTTCTTT. Translating it yields CASSSGGVGNTEAFF.

The genes are TRBV9 and TRBJ1-3, with TRBD1 matching 7 bases. After removal of 3 bases from V and 2 bases from J, the junction contained 2 bases not matched to a gene. In germline, CDR1 is SGDLS, CDR2 YYNGEE. This CDR3 comprises 14 residues. The CDR3 region is CASSAGTAGNTIYF. Here the CDR3 DNA reads TGTGCCAGCAGCGCCGGGACAGCTGGAAACACCATATATTTT.

The sample holds one count of this clone. The chain has TRBV9 and TRBJ2-2; TRBD1 might be the D (7 bases). The CDR3 spans 16 residues. Germline CDR1 SGDLS, CDR2 YYNGEE. V lost 4 bases and J lost 6, with 19 bases in between. CDR3 loop: CASSYPGGGAPGELFF. The DNA of the CDR3 is TGTGCCAGCAGCTACCCAGGAGGGGGCGCGCCCGGGGAGCTGTTTTTT.

The V call is TRBV19, the J call TRBJ2-3; tentatively, D is TRBD2 (6 bases). The CDR3 spans 16 residues. V was pared by 3 bases and J by 3 bases, with 16 bases between. Germline V CDR1 and CDR2: LNHDA, SQIVND (reference sequence). The CDR3 here is CASSIDGTGGTDTQYF. The DNA of the CDR3 is TGTGCCAGTAGTATCGACGGTACCGGGGGAACAGATACGCAGTATTTT.

The chain is built from TRBV13 and TRBJ1-1, with 8 positions matching TRBD1. This CDR3 is built from 15 residues. With 5 bases clipped from V and 4 bases from J, the junction kept 9 bases outside the gene matches. Germline CDR1 PRHDT, CDR2 FYEKMQ (reference sequence). DNA of the CDR3: TGTGCCAGCAGCACGGTGACAGGGGTTGGCACTGAAGCTTTCTTT. It specifies CASSTVTGVGTEAFF. Using reference TRBV13 and TRBJ1-1 for the parts outside the CDR3, the full variable domain is AAGVIQSPRHLIKEKRETATLKCYPIPRHDTVYWYQQGPGQDPQFLISFYEKMQSDKGSIPDRFSAQQFSDYHSELNMSSLELGDSALYFCASSTVTGVGTEAFFGQGTRLTVV.

The chain couples TRBV6-2 or TRBV6-3 to TRBJ1-4; D unresolved. The CDR3 sequence is 14 residues long. Germline loops: CDR1 MNHEY, CDR2 SVGEGT. Trimming removed 2 bases from V and 3 bases from J, with 7 bases in between. The CDR3 nucleotides read TGTGCCAGCAGTTACGGAGGAGCTAATGAAAAACTGTTTTTT. It encodes CASSYGGANEKLFF.

As for this clone: The junction and the germline gene differ at one end; a read error may be behind it. The rearrangement uses TRBV25-1 and TRBJ1-2; D gene unclear. There are 14 residues in the CDR3. Germline CDR1 is MGHDK and CDR2 is SYGVNS. The CDR3 nucleotides read TGTGCCAGCAGTGATGTCATCAATCCCTATCGCTACACCTTC. Amino acid sequence: CASSDVINPYRYTF.

The chain joins TRBV10-3 to TRBJ1-1; a possible D gene is TRBD1 (6 bases). The V end was cut by 6 bases, the J end by 4 bases, with 15 bases between. The V gene's germline CDR1 is ENHRY and CDR2 SYGVKD. The CDR3 spans 14 residues. The CDR3: CAIRLTGTPTEAFF. CDR3 DNA: TGTGCCATCAGGCTGACAGGCACTCCCACTGAAGCTTTCTTT.

The chain is built from TRBV7-9 and TRBJ1-5; 9 bases are a match to TRBD1. CDR1 SEHNR and CDR2 FQNEAQ come from the germline V gene (reference sequence). V was pared by 4 bases and J by 4 bases, with 2 bases of the junction left unmatched. CDR3 length equals 14 residues. CDR3 sequence: CASSSDRGNQPQHF. CDR3 DNA sequence: TGTGCCAGCAGCTCGGACAGGGGAAATCAGCCCCAGCATTTT.

This clone was recorded a few times. The sample holds other DNA sequences that translate to the same CDR3. V and J are TRBV7-2 and TRBJ2-7, with 8 bases aligning to TRBD1. This CDR3 is built from 14 residues. V was clipped by 5 bases and J by 2 bases; unmatched bases: 5. Germline V gene sequence: CDR1 SGHTA, CDR2 FQGNSA. CDR3 bases: TGTGCCAGCAGCAGCCGGGACAGGACCTACGAGCAGTACTTC. It yields the protein CASSSRDRTYEQYF.

The rearrangement links TRBV15 to TRBJ1-6, with D unclear. Between the trimmed V and J ends, which lost 1 base and 9 bases, there was a span of 4 bases. This CDR3 has 12 residues. The germline V gene encodes CDR1 LNHNV and CDR2 YYDKDF (reference sequence). CDR3 nucleotide sequence: TGTGCCACCAGCAGAGGCGTTTCACCCCTCCACTTT. Translated, it gives CATSRGVSPLHF.

This clone was observed a single time. The V and J genes are TRBV7-2 and TRBJ2-7, with a possible D match to TRBD1 (5 bases). The CDR3 has 16 amino acids. The germline gives CDR1 SGHTA, CDR2 FQGNSA. V was pared by 1 base and J by 5 bases, with 18 bases between. The CDR3 region has the DNA TGTGCCAGCAGCTTAGGATTGGGCAGGGCCGGACACGAGCAGTACTTC. Translated, it gives CASSLGLGRAGHEQYF.